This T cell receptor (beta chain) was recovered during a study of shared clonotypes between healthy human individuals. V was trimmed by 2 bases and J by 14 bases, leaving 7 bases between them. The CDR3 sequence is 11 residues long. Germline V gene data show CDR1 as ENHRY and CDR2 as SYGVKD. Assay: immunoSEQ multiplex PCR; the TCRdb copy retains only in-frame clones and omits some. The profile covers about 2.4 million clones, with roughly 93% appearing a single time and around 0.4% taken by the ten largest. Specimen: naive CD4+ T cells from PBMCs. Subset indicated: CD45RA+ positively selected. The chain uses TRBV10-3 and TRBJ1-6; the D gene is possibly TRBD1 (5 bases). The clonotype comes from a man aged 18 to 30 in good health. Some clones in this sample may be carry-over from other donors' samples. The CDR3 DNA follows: TGTGCCATCAGTGAGGGGGGATCCCTCCACTTT. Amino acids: CAISEGGSLHF.